The 13 T cell receptor beta chains below come from one sample, sequenced in a study of blood T cell repertoires in COVID-19. The table came from immunoSEQ multiplex PCR; TCRdb's copy has only in-frame clones and leaves some out. The sample has 200,000 to 300,000 clones, 86% seen once. Sequencing was carried out using peripheral blood. The receptor set was obtained from a woman aged 80 or older with COVID-19, enrolled during active disease.

This sequence joins TRBV9 and TRBJ2-1, with TRBD2 matching 10 bases. The CDR3 has 15 residues. The germline CDR1 and CDR2 sequences are SGDLS and YYNGEE. V was clipped by 3 bases and J by 6 bases; unmatched bases: 6. CDR3 nucleotides: TGTGCCAGCAGCGCGCTAGCGGGGGAAATCAATGAGCAGTTCTTC. Translating it yields CASSALAGEINEQFF.

In this sample, this clone turned up once. The DNA of the CDR3 is TGTGCCAGCAGCACACGACGGGCGGGGGGCACAGATACGCAGTATTTT. Its translation: CASSTRRAGGTDTQYF. V is TRBV3-1 (or the pseudogene TRBV3-2) and J is TRBJ2-3; TRBD2 matches 7 bases. CDR1 and CDR2 (germline): LGHDT, YNNKEL (reference sequence). The CDR3 has 16 residues. V trimming: 5 bases; J trimming: 1 base; junction bases outside the gene matches: 9.

In DNA, the CDR3 is TGTGCCAGCAGTTCGCCAGGGGCTAATGCAGATACGCAGTATTTT. It yields the protein CASSSPGANADTQYF. The chain joins TRBV28 to TRBJ2-3; a weak D match, TRBD1 (6 bases). Germline values: CDR1 MDHEN, CDR2 SYDVKM. Trimming removed 4 bases from V and 4 bases from J, with 15 bases in between. CDR3 length: 15 residues.

The J gene is TRBJ2-3, the V gene TRBV28; TRBD1 is a possible D gene (5 bases). Germline V gives CDR1 MDHEN, CDR2 SYDVKM. The V end lost 7 bases, the J end lost 0 bases, and 14 bases lay between the germline ends. This CDR3 has 15 residues. Written as DNA, the CDR3 is TGTGCCAGCACAGGGCGGCAATCTAGCACAGATACGCAGTATTTT. It codes for CASTGRQSSTDTQYF. The variable domain in full, with the rest retrieved from reference TRBV28 and TRBJ2-3, is DVKVTQSSRYLVKRTGEKVFLECVQDMDHENMFWYRQDPGLGLRLIYFSYDVKMKEKGDIPEGYSVSREKKERFSLILESASTNQTSMYLCASTGRQSSTDTQYFGPGTRLTVL.

The chain is built from TRBV27 and TRBJ2-1, with D possibly matching TRBD2 (5 bases). This CDR3 has 15 amino acids. V shed 3 bases and J shed 0 bases, with 9 bases lying between them. Germline values: CDR1 MNHEY, CDR2 SMNVEV (reference sequence). CDR3 DNA: TGTGCCAGCAGTTTCCCGGGGAGCTCCTACAATGAGCAGTTCTTC. Amino acids: CASSFPGSSYNEQFF.

The rearrangement uses TRBV6-5 and TRBJ2-7, with a possible D match to TRBD2 (5 bases). The CDR3 sequence is 14 residues long. The germline V gene has CDR1 MNHEY and CDR2 SVGAGI. V lost 4 bases, J lost 2 bases, and 12 bases lay in between. This chain's CDR3 is CASSWEFSAYEQYF. In DNA form, the CDR3 reads TGTGCCAGCAGTTGGGAGTTCAGTGCCTACGAGCAGTACTTC.

The rearrangement uses TRBV20-1 and TRBJ1-1, with TRBD1 identical over 8 bases. After removal of 3 bases from V and 5 bases from J, the junction contained 5 bases not matched to a gene. In germline, CDR1 is DFQATT, CDR2 SNEGSKA (reference sequence). This CDR3 contains 13 residues. CDR3 sequence reads: CSASLQGATEAFF. CDR3 sequence (DNA): TGCAGTGCTAGTCTCCAGGGGGCGACTGAAGCTTTCTTT.

This rearrangement joins TRBV10-3 to TRBJ1-1; TRBD1 aligns across 10 bases. CDR3 size: 13 residues. Germline assignment: CDR1 ENHRY and CDR2 SYGVKD. V dropped 2 bases and J dropped 9; count of bases not matched to a gene: 3. The CDR3 loop is CAISERGQGKAFF. CDR3 DNA: TGTGCCATCAGTGAGAGGGGACAGGGGAAAGCTTTCTTT.

The chain has TRBV5-4 and TRBJ1-6; D call uncertain. The CDR3 has 14 residues. V lost 2 bases, J lost 6 bases, and 9 bases lay in between. The V gene's germline CDR1 is SGHNT and CDR2 YYREEE (reference sequence). In DNA form, the CDR3 reads TGTGCCAGCAGCTTTGGAGAGCTTAATTCACCCCTCCACTTT. It is translated as CASSFGELNSPLHF.

The chain links TRBV6-5 to TRBJ1-2; D is unresolved. V dropped 6 bases and J dropped 9 bases, with 20 bases sitting between them. This CDR3 has 14 residues. Germline V gene sequence: CDR1 MNHEY, CDR2 SVGAGI. CDR3 loop: CASRSGLSQRSYTF. CDR3 bases: TGTGCCAGCAGGAGCGGACTTTCCCAACGGAGCTACACCTTC.

This clone was seen more than once but under ten times. J is TRBJ2-2 and V is TRBV5-1, with 13 nucleotides matching TRBD2. The CDR3 runs to 19 residues. Trimming at V came to 2 bases and at J to 0 bases, leaving 7 bases not matched to a gene. The germline gives CDR1 SGHRS, CDR2 YFSETQ. CDR3 nucleotide sequence: TGCGCCAGCAGCTTACGCTCCGGGACTAGCGGGGCGAACACCGGGGAGCTGTTTTTT. It codes for CASSLRSGTSGANTGELFF.

The J gene is TRBJ1-2, the V gene TRBV19; possible D gene TRBD1, 6 bases. The CDR3 extends over 12 amino acids. Trimming pared 6 bases from V and 11 bases from J, leaving 16 bases between. The germline CDR1 and CDR2 sequences are LNHDA and SQIVND (reference sequence). The chain's CDR3 is CASRTGGGGYTF. DNA of the CDR3: TGTGCCAGTAGGACTGGCGGGGGCGGTTACACCTTC. Complete variable domain (other parts from reference TRBV19 and TRBJ1-2): DGGITQSPKYLFRKEGQNVTLSCEQNLNHDAMYWYRQDPGQGLRLIYYSQIVNDFQKGDIAEGYSVSREKKESFPLTVTSAQKNPTAFYLCASRTGGGGYTFGSGTRLTVV.

The chain uses TRBV4-3 and TRBJ1-6; no clear D. V was cut by 2 bases and J by 8 bases, with 7 bases left in between. The CDR3 runs 13 residues. Germline lookup yields CDR1 LGHNA and CDR2 YSLEER. In DNA form, the CDR3 reads TGCGCCAGCAGCCAAAGCGGATATTCACCCCTCCACTTT. It codes for CASSQSGYSPLHF.